This T cell receptor beta chain was captured by sequencing in a study of blood T cell repertoires in COVID-19. Here immunoSEQ multiplex PCR was the method, and the copy in TCRdb shows in-frame clones only, minus some. Altogether tens of thousands of clones are present, roughly 89% being singletons, with the ten largest covering 5.4%. This clone showed up just a few times. The CDR3 is 14 amino acids. CDR1 and CDR2 (germline): SGHVS, FNYEAQ. With V trimmed by 4 bases and J by 5 bases, 8 bases remained unmatched. The chain employs TRBV7-6 and TRBJ2-7; 7 bases are shared with TRBD1. The sequence derives from a man between 60 and 70 years old with acute or convalescent COVID-19. The sequenced material came from peripheral blood. The CDR3 bases are TGTGCCAGCAGCTCCCTGACAGGGAGCCACGAGCAGTACTTC. This encodes CASSSLTGSHEQYF.